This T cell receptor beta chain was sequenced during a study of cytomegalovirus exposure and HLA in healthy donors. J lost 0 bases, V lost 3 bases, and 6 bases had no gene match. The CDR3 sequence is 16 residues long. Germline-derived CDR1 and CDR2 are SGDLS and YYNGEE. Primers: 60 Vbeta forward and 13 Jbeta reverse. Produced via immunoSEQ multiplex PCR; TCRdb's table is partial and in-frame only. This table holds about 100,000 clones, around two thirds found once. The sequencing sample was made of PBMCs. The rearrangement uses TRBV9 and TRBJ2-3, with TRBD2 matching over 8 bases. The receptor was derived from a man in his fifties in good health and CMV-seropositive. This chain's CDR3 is CASSAGLAPSTDTQYF. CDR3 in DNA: TGTGCCAGCAGCGCCGGACTAGCCCCGAGCACAGATACGCAGTATTTT.